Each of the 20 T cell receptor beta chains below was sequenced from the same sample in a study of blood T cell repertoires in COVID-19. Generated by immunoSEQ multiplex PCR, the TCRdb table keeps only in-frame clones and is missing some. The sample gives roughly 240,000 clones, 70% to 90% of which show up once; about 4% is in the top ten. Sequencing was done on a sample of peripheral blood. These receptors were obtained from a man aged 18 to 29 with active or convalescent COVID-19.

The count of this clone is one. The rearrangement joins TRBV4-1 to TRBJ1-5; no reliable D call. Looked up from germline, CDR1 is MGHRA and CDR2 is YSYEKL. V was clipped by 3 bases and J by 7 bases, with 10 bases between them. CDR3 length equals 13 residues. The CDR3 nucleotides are TGCGCCAGCAGCCAGAGGGTACGGCAGCCCCAGCATTTT. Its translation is CASSQRVRQPQHF.

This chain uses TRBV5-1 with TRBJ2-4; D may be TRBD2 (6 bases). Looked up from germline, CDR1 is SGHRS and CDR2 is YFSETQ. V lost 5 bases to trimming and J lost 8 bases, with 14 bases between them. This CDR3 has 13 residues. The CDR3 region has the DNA TGCGCCAGCAGATCCCCGGGGGAGGACATTCAGTACTTC. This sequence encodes CASRSPGEDIQYF.

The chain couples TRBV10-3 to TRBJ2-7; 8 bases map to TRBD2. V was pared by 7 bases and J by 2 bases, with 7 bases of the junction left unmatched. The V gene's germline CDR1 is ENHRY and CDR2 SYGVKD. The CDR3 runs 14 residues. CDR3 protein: CAITGGPNTYEQYF. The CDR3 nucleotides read TGTGCCATCACGGGGGGGCCAAATACCTACGAGCAGTACTTC.

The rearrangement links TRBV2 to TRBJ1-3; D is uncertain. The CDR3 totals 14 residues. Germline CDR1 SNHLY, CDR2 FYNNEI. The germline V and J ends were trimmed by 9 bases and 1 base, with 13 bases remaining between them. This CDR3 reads CARTRAGSGNTIYF. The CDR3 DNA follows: TGTGCCAGAACCCGCGCAGGATCTGGAAACACCATATATTTT.

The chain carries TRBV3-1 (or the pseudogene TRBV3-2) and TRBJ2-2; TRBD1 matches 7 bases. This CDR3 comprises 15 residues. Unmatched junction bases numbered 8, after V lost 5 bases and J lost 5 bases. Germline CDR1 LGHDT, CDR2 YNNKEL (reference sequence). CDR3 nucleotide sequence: TGTGCCAGCAGCTACAGACAGGGCATAACCGGGGAGCTGTTTTTT. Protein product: CASSYRQGITGELFF.

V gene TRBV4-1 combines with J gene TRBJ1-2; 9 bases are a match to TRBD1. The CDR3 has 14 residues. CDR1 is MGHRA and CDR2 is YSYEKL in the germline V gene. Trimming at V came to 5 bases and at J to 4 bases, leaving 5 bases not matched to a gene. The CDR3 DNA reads TGCGCCAGCAGCTCGCCGGGACAGGGCTATGGCTACACCTTC. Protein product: CASSSPGQGYGYTF.

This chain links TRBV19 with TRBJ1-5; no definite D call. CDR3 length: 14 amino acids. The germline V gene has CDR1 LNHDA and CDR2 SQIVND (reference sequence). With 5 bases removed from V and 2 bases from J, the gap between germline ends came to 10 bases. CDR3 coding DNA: TGTGCCAGTAGTGCGGACGGGGGCAATCAGCCCCAGCATTTT. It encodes CASSADGGNQPQHF.

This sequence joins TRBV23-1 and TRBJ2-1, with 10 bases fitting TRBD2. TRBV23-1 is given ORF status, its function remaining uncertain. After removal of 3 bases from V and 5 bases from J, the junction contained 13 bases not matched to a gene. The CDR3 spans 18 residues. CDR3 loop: CASSHGLAGGTSNNEQFF. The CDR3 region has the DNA TGCGCCAGCAGTCACGGGTTAGCGGGAGGCACAAGTAACAATGAGCAGTTCTTC.

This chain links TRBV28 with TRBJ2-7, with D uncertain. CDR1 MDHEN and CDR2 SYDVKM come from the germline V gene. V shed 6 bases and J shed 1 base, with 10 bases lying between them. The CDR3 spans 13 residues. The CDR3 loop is CASSSDTSYEQYF. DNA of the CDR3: TGTGCCAGCAGCTCCGACACATCCTACGAGCAGTACTTC.

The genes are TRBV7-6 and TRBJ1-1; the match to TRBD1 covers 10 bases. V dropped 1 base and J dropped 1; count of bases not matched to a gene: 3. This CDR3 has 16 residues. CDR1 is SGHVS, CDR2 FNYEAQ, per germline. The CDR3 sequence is CASSLGQGAKNTEAFF. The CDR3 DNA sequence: TGTGCCAGCAGCTTAGGACAGGGGGCAAAGAACACTGAAGCTTTCTTT.

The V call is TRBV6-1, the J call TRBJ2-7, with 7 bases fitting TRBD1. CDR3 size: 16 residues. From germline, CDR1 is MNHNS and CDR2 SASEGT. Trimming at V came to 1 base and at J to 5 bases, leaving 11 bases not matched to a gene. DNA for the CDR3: TGTGCCAGCAGTGAAGGGGGACAGCAAGGAAGCCACGAGCAGTACTTC. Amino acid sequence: CASSEGGQQGSHEQYF.

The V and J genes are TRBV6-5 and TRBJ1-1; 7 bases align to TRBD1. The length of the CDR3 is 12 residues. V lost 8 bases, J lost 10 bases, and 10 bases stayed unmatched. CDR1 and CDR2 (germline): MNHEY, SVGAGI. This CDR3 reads CASSTGDRGAFF. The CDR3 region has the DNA TGTGCCAGCTCAACCGGGGACAGAGGAGCTTTCTTT.

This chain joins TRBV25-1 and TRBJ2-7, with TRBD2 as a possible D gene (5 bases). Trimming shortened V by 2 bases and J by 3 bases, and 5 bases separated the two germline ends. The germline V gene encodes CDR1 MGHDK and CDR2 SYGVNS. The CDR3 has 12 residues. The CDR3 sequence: CASSERGYEQYF. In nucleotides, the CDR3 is TGTGCCAGCAGTGAACGGGGCTACGAGCAGTACTTC.

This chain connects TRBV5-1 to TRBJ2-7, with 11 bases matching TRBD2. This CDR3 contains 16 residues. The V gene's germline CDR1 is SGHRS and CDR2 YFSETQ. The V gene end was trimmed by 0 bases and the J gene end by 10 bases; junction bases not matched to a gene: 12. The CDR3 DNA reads TGCGCCAGCAGCTTGGGATCGACTAGCGGGGCGTCGGAACAGTACTTC. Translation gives CASSLGSTSGASEQYF.

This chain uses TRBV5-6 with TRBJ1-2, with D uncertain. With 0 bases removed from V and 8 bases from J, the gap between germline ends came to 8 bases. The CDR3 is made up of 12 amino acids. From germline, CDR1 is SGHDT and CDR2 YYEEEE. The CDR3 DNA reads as TGTGCCAGCAGCTTGGTACGGGGAGGCTACACCTTC. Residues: CASSLVRGGYTF.

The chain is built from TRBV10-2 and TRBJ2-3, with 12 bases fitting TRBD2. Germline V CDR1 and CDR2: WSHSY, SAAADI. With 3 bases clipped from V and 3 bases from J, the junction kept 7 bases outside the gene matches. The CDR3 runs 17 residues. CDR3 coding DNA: TGCGCCAGCAGTGACTATCTAGCGGGGGGGCTTACAGATACGCAGTATTTT. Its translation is CASSDYLAGGLTDTQYF.

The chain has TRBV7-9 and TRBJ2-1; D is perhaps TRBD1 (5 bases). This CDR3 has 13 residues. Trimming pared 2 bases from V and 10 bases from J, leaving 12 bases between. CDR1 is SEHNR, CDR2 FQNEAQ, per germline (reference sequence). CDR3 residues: CASSLHRRMEQFF. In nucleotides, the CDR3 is TGTGCCAGCAGCTTACACAGGCGGATGGAGCAGTTCTTC.

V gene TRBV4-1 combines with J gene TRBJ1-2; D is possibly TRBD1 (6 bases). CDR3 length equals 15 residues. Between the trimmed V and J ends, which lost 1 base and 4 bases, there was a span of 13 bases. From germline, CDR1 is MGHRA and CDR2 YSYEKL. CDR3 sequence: CASSQGEVRGYGYTF. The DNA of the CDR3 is TGCGCCAGCAGCCAAGGAGAAGTCAGGGGCTATGGCTACACCTTC.

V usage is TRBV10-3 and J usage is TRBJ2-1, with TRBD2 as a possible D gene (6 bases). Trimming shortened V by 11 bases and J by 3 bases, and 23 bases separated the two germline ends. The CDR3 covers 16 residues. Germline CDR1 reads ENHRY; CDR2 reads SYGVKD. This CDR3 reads CAAGGPVRENYNEQFF. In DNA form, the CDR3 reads TGTGCCGCCGGTGGCCCTGTCCGGGAGAACTACAATGAGCAGTTCTTC.

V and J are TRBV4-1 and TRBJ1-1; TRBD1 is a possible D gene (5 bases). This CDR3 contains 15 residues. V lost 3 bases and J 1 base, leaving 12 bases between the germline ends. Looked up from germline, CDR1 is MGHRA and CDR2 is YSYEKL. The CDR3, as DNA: TGCGCCAGCAGCCAGAGAGATCAGGGGAACACTGAAGCTTTCTTT. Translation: CASSQRDQGNTEAFF.